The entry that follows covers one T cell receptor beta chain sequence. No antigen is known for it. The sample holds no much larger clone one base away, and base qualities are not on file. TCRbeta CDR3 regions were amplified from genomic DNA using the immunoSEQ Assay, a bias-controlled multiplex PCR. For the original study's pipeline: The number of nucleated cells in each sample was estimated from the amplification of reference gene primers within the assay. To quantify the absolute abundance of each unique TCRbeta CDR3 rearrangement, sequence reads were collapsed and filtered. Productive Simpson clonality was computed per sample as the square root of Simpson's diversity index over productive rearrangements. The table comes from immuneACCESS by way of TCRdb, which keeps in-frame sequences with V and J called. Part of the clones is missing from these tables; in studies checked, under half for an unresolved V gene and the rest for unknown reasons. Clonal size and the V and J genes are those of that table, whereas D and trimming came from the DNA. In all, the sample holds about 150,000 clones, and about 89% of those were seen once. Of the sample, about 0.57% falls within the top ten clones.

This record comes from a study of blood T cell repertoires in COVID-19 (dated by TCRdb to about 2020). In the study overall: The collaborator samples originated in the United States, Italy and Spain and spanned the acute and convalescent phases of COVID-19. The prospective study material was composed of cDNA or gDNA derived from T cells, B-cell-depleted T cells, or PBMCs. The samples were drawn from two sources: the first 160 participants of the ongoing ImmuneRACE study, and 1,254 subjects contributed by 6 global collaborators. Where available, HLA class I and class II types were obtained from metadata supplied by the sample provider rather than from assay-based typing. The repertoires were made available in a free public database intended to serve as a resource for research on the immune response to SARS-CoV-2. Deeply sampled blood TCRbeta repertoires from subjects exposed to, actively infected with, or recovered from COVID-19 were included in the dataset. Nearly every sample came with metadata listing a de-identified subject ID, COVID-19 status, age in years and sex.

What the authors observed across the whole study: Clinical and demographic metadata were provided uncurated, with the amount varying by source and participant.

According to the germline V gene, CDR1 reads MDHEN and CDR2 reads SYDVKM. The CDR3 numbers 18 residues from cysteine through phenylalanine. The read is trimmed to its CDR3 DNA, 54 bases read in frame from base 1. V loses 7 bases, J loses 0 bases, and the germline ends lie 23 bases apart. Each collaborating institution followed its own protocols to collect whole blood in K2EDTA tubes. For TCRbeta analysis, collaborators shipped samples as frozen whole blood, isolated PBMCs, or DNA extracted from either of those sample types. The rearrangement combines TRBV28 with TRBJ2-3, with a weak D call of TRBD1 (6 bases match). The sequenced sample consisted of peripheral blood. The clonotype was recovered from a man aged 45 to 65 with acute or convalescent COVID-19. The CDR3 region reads CASNPPGVGANSTDTQYF. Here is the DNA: TGTGCCAGCAACCCCCCAGGGGTCGGAGCCAATAGCACAGATACGCAGTATTTT.